This T cell receptor (beta chain) was recorded in a study of T-cell reconstitution after alpha-beta-depleted transplantation in children. During its preparation, the TCRbeta library received unique molecular identifiers. Using its own MiXCR run on the PCR reads, TCRdb lists one record per CDR3 protein. The repertoire holds 95,000 to 120,000 distinct CDR3 sequences, with 5.5% to 6.5% as singletons. This clonotype was seen many times. Antigen specificity is unknown. Study findings and constraints: Newly generated T cells supplied most T-cell counts and diversity one year post-transplant.

This receptor was identified in a male patient under 10 years old who had a stem cell transplant for acute lymphoblastic leukemia, so the T cells may come from the graft donor. The source was PBMCs, mostly from graft donor cells, collected 360 days after TCRalphabeta/CD19-depleted stem cell transplant.

CDR3 sequence: CATSSTGTSQETQYF. The CDR3 DNA is TGTGCCACCAGCTCTACCGGGACTAGTCAAGAGACCCAGTACTTC. The V gene is TRBV15, the J gene TRBJ2-5, with 8 bases aligning to TRBD2. This CDR3 has 15 amino acids. V trimming: 5 bases; J trimming: 2 bases; junction bases outside the gene matches: 7. Germline lookup yields CDR1 LNHNV and CDR2 YYDKDF (reference sequence).